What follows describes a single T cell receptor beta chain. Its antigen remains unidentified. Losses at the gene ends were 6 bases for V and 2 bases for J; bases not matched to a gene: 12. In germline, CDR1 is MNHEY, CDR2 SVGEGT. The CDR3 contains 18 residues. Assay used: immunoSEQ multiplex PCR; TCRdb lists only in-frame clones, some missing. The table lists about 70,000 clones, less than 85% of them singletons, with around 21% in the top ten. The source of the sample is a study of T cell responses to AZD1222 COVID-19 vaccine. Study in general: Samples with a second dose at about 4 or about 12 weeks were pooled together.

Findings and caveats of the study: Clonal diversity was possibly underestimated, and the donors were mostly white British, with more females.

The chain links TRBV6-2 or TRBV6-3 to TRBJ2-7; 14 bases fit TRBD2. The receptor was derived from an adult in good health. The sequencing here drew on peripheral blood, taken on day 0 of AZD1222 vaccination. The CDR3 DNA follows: TGTGCCAGCAGCCTTACCTCCGGGACTAGCGGGGGTACCTACGAGCAGTACTTC. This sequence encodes CASSLTSGTSGGTYEQYF.